This T cell receptor (beta chain) was retrieved from a study of blood T cell repertoires in COVID-19. Study at large: COVID-19 samples from acute and convalescent phases originated in the United States, Italy and Spain. The analysed material was cDNA or gDNA that came from T cells, B-cell-depleted T cells, or PBMCs.

Germline V gene lookup returns CDR1 MDHEN and CDR2 SYDVKM. Trimming stripped 6 bases from V and 4 bases from J, with 19 bases between. This CDR3 is built from 15 residues. How the authors handled the data: Amplification from reference gene primers served as the basis for estimated nucleated cell counts. Clones were read by immunoSEQ multiplex PCR, and TCRdb kept only the in-frame ones, dropping some. Clonal size and the V and J genes are those of that table, whereas D and trimming came from the DNA. Here the sample spans fewer than 300,000 clones, around 81% being singletons. The clonotype comes from an older woman with active or convalescent COVID-19. V and J are TRBV28 and TRBJ2-7; no reliable D call. Source material: peripheral blood. CDR3: CASSDPQSQAYEQYF. The CDR3 coding sequence is TGTGCCAGCAGCGACCCCCAAAGCCAGGCTTACGAGCAGTACTTC.